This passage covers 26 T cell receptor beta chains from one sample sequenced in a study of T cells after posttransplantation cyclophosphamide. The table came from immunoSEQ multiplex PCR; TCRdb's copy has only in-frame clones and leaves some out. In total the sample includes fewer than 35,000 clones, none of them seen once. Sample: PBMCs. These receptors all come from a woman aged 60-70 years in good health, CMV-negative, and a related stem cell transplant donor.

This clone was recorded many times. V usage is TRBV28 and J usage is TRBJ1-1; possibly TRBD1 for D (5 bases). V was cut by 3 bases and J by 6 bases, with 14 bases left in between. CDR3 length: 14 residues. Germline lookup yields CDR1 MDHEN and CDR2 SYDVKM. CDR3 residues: CASSFRGAGSEAFF. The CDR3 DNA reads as TGTGCCAGCAGTTTCCGCGGGGCAGGCTCTGAAGCTTTCTTT.

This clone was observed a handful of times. The CDR3 is CSVGSGVSGNTIYF. The CDR3, as DNA: TGCAGCGTTGGGTCCGGGGTCTCTGGAAACACCATATATTTT. The J gene is TRBJ1-3, the V gene TRBV29-1; no reliable D call. V lost 4 bases, J lost 0 bases, and 10 bases lay in between. The germline V gene encodes CDR1 SQVTM and CDR2 ANQGSEA. The CDR3 consists of 14 residues.

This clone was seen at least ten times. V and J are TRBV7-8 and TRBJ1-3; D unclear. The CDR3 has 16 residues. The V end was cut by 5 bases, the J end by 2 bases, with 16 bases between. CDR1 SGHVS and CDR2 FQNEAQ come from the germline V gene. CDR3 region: CASSPRAGATGNTIYF. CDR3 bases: TGTGCCAGCAGCCCCCGGGCGGGTGCAACTGGAAACACCATATATTTT.

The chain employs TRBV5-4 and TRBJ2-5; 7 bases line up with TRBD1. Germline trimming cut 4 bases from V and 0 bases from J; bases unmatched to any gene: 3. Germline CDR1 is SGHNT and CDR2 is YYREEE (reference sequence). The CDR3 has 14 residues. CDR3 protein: CASSLRGNQETQYF. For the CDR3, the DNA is TGTGCCAGCAGCCTCAGGGGGAACCAAGAGACCCAGTACTTC.

CDR3 amino acids: CAWSSSRGYNYGYTF. In nucleotides, the CDR3 is TGTGCCTGGAGTTCATCCAGGGGATATAACTATGGCTACACCTTC. The rearrangement links TRBV30 to TRBJ1-2, with D tentatively TRBD1 (6 bases). Trimming cost V 2 bases and J 1 base, with 14 bases left between them. Germline V CDR1 and CDR2: GTSNPN, SVGIG (reference sequence). The CDR3 is made up of 15 amino acids.

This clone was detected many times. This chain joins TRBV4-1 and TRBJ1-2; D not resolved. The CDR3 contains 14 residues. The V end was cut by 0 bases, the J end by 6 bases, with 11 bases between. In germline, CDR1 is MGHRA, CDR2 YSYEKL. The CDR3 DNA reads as TGCGCCAGCAGCCAAGACCGAGTTACTGATGGCTACACCTTC. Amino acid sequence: CASSQDRVTDGYTF.

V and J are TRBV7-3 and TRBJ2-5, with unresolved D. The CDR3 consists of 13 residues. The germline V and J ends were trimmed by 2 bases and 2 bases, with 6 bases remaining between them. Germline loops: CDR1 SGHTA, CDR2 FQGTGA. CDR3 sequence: CASSLVLQETQYF. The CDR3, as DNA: TGTGCCAGCAGCTTAGTATTACAAGAGACCCAGTACTTC.

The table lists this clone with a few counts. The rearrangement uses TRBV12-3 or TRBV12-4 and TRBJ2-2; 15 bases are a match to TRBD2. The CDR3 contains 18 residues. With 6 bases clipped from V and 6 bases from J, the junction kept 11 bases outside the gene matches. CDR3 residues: CASRKRGLAGGGSGELFF. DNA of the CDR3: TGTGCCAGCAGAAAAAGGGGACTAGCGGGAGGAGGATCCGGGGAGCTGTTTTTT.

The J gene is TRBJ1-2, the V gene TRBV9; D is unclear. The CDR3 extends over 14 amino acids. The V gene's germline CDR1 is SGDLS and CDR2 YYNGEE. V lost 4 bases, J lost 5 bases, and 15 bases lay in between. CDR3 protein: CASSPRVSEYGYTF. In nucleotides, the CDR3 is TGTGCCAGCAGCCCCCGGGTTTCGGAGTATGGCTACACCTTC.

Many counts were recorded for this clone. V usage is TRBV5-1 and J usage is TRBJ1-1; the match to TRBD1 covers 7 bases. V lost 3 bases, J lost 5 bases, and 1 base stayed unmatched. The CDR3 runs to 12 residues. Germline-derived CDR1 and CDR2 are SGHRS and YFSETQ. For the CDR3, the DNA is TGCGCCAGCAGCTCAGGGGGAACTGAAGCTTTCTTT. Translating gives CASSSGGTEAFF.

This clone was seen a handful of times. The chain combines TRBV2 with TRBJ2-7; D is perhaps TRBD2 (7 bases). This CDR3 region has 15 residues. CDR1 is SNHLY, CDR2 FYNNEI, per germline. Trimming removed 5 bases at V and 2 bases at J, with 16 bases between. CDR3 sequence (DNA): TGTGCCAGCAGTCCCCCGGGGGGCCAAACCTACGAGCAGTACTTC. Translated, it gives CASSPPGGQTYEQYF.

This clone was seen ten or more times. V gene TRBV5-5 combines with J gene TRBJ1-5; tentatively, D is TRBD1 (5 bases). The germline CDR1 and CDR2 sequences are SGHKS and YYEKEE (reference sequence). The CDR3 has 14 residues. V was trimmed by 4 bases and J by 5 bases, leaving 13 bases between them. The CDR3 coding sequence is TGTGCCAGCAGCCTAGTGGGGGGGGATCAGCCCCAGCATTTT. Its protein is CASSLVGGDQPQHF.

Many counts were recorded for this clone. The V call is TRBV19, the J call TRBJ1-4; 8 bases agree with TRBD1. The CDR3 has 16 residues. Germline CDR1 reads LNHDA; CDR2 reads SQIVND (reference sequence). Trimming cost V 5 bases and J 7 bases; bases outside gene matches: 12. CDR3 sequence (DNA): TGTGCCAGTAGTGACGGACAGGGTGGATTTAGTGAAAAACTGTTTTTT. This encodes CASSDGQGGFSEKLFF.

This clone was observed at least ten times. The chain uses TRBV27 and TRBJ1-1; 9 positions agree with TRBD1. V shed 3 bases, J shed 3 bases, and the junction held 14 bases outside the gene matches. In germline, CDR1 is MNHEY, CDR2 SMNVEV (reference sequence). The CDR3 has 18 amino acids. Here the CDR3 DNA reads TGTGCCAGCAGTTTTCGTACACCTACAGGGGGCCTTGACACTGAAGCTTTCTTT. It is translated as CASSFRTPTGGLDTEAFF.

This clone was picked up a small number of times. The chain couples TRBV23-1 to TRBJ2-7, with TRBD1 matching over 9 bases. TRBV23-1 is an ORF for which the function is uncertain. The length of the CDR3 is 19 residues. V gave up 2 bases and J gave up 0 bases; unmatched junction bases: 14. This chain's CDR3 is CASSQRHVIKDRGSYEQYF. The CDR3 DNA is TGCGCCAGCAGTCAACGCCACGTAATTAAGGACAGGGGCTCCTACGAGCAGTACTTC.

The CDR3 coding sequence is TGTGCCAGCAGTTCTGCCGGGACTAGCGCCTACGAGCAGTACTTC. Translating gives CASSSAGTSAYEQYF. The rearrangement uses TRBV28 and TRBJ2-7; 10 nucleotides agree with TRBD2. Germline V gene sequence: CDR1 MDHEN, CDR2 SYDVKM. CDR3 length: 15 residues. Trimming removed 4 bases from V and 2 bases from J; junction bases left unmatched: 5.

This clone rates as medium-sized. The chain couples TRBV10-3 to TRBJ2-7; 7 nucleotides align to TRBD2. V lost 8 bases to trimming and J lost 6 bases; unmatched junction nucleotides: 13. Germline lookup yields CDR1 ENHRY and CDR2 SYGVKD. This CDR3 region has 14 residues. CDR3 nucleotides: TGTGCCATCTGGTTGGGAGCGGGAACATCCGAGCAGTACTTC. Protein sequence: CAIWLGAGTSEQYF.

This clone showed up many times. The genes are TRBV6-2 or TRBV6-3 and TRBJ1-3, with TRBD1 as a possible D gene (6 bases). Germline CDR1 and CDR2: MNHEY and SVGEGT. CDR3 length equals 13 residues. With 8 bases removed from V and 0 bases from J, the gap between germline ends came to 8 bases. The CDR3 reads CASGQFSGNTIYF. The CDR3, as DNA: TGTGCCAGCGGACAGTTCTCTGGAAACACCATATATTTT.

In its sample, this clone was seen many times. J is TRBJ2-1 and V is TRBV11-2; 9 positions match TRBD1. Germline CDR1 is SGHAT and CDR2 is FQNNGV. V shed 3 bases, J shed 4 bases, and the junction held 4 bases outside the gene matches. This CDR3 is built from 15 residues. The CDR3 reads CASSFRDRVYNEQFF. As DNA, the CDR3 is TGTGCCAGCAGCTTCCGGGACAGGGTTTACAATGAGCAGTTCTTC.

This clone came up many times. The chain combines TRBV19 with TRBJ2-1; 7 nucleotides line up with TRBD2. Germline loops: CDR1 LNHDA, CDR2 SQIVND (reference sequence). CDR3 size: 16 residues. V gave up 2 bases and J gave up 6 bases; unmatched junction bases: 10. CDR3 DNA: TGTGCCAGTAGTATACCCAAGCCTAGCGGTCTCAATGAGCAGTTCTTC. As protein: CASSIPKPSGLNEQFF.

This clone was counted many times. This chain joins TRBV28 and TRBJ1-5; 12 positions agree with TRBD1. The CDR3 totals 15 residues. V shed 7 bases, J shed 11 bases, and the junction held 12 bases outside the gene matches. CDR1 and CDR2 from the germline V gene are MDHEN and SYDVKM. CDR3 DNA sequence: TGTGCCAGCACCCAAGGGACAGGGGGCGTCTCGGCCCAGCATTTT. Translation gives CASTQGTGGVSAQHF.

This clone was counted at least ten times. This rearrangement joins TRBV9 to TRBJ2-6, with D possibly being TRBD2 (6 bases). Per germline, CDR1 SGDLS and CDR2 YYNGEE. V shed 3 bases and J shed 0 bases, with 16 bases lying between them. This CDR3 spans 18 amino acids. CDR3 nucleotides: TGTGCCAGCAGCGCCACCCGGGACTTTAGCTCTGGGGCCAACGTCCTGACTTTC. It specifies CASSATRDFSSGANVLTF. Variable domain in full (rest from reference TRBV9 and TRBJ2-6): DSGVTQTPKHLITATGQRVTLRCSPRSGDLSVYWYQQSLDQGLQFLIQYYNGEERAKGNILERFSAQQFPDLHSELNLSSLELGDSALYFCASSATRDFSSGANVLTFGAGSRLTVL.

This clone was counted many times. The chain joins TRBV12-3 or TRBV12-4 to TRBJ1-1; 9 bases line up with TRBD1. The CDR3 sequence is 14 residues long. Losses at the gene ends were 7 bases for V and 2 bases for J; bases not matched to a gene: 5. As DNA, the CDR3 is TGTGCCAGCACCCGGGACAGGGTCAACACTGAAGCTTTCTTT. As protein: CASTRDRVNTEAFF.

The CDR3 sequence is CASSVAGGGAYTGELFF. The CDR3 region has the DNA TGTGCCAGCAGCGTAGCTGGCGGGGGGGCCTACACCGGGGAGCTGTTTTTT. The rearrangement joins TRBV9 to TRBJ2-2; 9 bases are a match to TRBD2. With V trimmed by 0 bases and J by 3 bases, 6 bases remained unmatched. Germline CDR1 SGDLS, CDR2 YYNGEE. This CDR3 comprises 17 residues. The full variable domain, rest sourced from reference TRBV9 and TRBJ2-2, is DSGVTQTPKHLITATGQRVTLRCSPRSGDLSVYWYQQSLDQGLQFLIQYYNGEERAKGNILERFSAQQFPDLHSELNLSSLELGDSALYFCASSVAGGGAYTGELFFGEGSRLTVL.

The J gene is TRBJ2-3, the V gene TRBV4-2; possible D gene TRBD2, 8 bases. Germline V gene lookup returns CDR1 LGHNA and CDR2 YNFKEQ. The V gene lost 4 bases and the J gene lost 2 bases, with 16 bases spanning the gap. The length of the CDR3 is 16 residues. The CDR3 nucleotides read TGTGCCAGCAGCCCAGGGGGAGCGGGGGACACAGATACGCAGTATTTT. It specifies CASSPGGAGDTDTQYF.

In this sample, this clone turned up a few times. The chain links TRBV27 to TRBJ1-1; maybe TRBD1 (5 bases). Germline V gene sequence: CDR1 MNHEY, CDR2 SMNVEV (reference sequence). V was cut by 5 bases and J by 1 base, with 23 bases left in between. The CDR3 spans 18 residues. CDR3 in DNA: TGTGCCAGCAGTGGGCAGGGTTATGGTACCGTCCGGAACACTGAAGCTTTCTTT. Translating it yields CASSGQGYGTVRNTEAFF.